This T cell receptor (beta chain) is drawn from a study of vaccination effects on CD4 cells after COVID-19. The CDR3 consists of 14 residues. Per the germline V gene, CDR1 is MNHEY and CDR2 is SMNVEV (reference sequence). Trimming removed 3 bases from V and 7 bases from J, with 10 bases in between. Method: immunoSEQ multiplex PCR; TCRdb's copy keeps in-frame clones and lacks some. The sample shows around 67,000 clones, about 81% of them seen only once. In its sample, this clone was seen a few times. Its target is unknown. Prior to sequencing, the ViraFEST assay stimulated PBMC with viral peptide pools, which expanded the antigen-specific CD4+ T cells. Once cultured for 9 to 11 days, the cells underwent separation to obtain CD4+ T cells. Of the BNT162b2 and mRNA-1273 vaccines, participants received two doses of one or the other.

V gene TRBV27 combines with J gene TRBJ1-6; no clear D gene. The specimen was CD4+ T cells from PBMCs cultured with HCoV-229E spike peptides, collected after COVID-19 vaccination. This clonotype was sampled from a human donor who received a COVID-19 vaccine. The CDR3 region has the DNA TGTGCCAGCAGTTTCAAGGACGTAAATTCACCCCTCCACTTT. It is translated as CASSFKDVNSPLHF.